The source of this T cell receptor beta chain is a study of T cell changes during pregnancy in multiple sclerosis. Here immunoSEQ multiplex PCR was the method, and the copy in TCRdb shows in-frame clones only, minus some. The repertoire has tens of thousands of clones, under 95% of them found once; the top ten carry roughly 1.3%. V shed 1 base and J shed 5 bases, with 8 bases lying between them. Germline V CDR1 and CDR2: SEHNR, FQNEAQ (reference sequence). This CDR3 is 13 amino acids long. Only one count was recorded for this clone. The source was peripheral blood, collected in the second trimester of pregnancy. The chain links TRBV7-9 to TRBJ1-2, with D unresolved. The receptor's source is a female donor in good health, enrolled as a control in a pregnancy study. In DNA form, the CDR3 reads TGTGCCAGCAGCTTAGGTGCGCTTTATGGCTACACCTTC. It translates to CASSLGALYGYTF.